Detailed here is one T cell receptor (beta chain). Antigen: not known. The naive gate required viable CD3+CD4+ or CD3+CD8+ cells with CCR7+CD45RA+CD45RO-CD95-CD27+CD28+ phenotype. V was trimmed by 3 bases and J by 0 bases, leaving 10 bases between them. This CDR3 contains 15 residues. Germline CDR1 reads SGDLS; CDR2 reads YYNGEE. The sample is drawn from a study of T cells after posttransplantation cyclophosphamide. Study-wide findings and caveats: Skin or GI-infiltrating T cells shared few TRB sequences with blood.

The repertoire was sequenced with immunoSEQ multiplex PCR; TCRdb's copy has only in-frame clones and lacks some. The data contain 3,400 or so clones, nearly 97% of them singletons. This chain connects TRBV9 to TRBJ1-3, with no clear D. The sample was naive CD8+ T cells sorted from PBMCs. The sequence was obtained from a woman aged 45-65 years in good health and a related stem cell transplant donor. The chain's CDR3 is CASSASLSSGNTIYF. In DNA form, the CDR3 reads TGTGCCAGCAGCGCATCCCTGAGCTCTGGAAACACCATATATTTT.